The 3 T cell receptor beta chains reported below all come from one sample, sequenced in a study of shared clonotypes between healthy human individuals (dated by TCRdb to the early 2020s). Library preparation employed the immunoSEQ multiplex PCR assay. Here the immuneACCESS table is served through TCRdb, limited to in-frame sequences with V and J called. Missing clones are a known gap in these copies; in checked studies unresolved V genes cover under half, and the rest lacks a known reason. Across this sample there are about 2.1 million clones, with 93% seen only once. The top ten hold 1.7% of the sample. CD8 naive samples were CD45RO-negative cells positively selected for CCR7, giving a CD45RA+CCR7+ population that excluded TemRA cells. The sequenced material came from naive CD8+ T cells from PBMCs. The intended sense of this specimen's cell subset or site label: CD45RA+CCR7+. All receptors derive from a young man in good health. Some clones in this sample may be carry-over from other donors' samples.

The CDR3 loop is CAISVGGDSGNIQYF. CDR3 bases: TGTGCCATCAGTGTAGGAGGGGACTCAGGTAACATTCAGTACTTC. V and J are TRBV10-3 and TRBJ2-4; D is possibly TRBD2 (6 bases). The length of the CDR3 is 15 residues. CDR1 is ENHRY, CDR2 SYGVKD, per germline. V lost 4 bases and J 7 bases, leaving 17 bases between the germline ends.

This rearrangement joins TRBV10-3 to TRBJ1-2; 7 bases line up with TRBD1. The CDR3 length is 17 residues. Germline CDR1 ENHRY, CDR2 SYGVKD. V lost 2 bases to trimming and J lost 4 bases; unmatched junction nucleotides: 13. CDR3 DNA: TGTGCCATCAGTGAGGATCTAGGGGGCAGGGTGCGCTATGGCTACACCTTC. Translation gives CAISEDLGGRVRYGYTF.

The sample holds one count of this clone. The same CDR3 arises from other DNA sequences in this sample as well. The CDR3 region has the DNA TGTGCCATCAGTGAGGGACACATGAACACTGAAGCTTTCTTT. This gives the protein CAISEGHMNTEAFF. The chain couples TRBV10-3 to TRBJ1-1, with TRBD1 as a possible D gene (5 bases). The CDR3 totals 14 residues. Germline V gene data show CDR1 as ENHRY and CDR2 as SYGVKD. V was shortened by 2 bases and J by 0 bases, with 7 bases between the two germline ends.